The 15 T cell receptor beta chains listed next were all sequenced from one sample in a study of T-cell memory formation after mild COVID-19. Using its own MiXCR run on the 5' RACE reads, TCRdb lists one record per CDR3 protein. The repertoire holds 90,000 to 120,000 distinct CDR3 sequences, with approximately 15% as singletons. The sequenced sample was PBMCs or a T cell subset sorted from them (not recorded which). The source of these receptors is a man aged 18-30 years who had mild COVID-19 (a few samples of this study predate the infection). Cell type and time point are not known.

The V gene is TRBV19, the J gene TRBJ1-1; D may be TRBD1 (5 bases). The CDR3 runs 13 residues. Germline V CDR1 and CDR2: LNHDA, SQIVND (reference sequence). Trimming took 3 bases from V and 1 from J, leaving 6 bases between them. DNA for the CDR3: TGTGCCAGTAGTATTGACAGGAACACTGAAGCTTTCTTT. Residues: CASSIDRNTEAFF.

This chain joins TRBV29-1 and TRBJ2-7; D is unclear. CDR3 length: 13 residues. Germline loops: CDR1 SQVTM, CDR2 ANQGSEA. Trimming stripped 4 bases from V and 1 base from J, with 11 bases between. CDR3 sequence reads: CSVVPPGSYEQYV. The DNA of the CDR3 is TGCAGCGTTGTCCCCCCAGGTTCCTACGAGCAGTACGTC.

In its sample, this clonotype was seen a few times. One end of the junction fails to match germline, which may point to a read error. The chain recombines TRBV7-3 with TRBJ2-1; D remains ambiguous. The CDR3 runs to 14 residues. Germline CDR1 SGHTA, CDR2 FQGTGA. The CDR3: CASSPPGRLGLGVF. CDR3 nucleotides: TGTGCCAGCAGCCCCCCTGGACGGCTCGGGCTAGGAGTCTTC.

The V gene is TRBV6-2 or TRBV6-3, the J gene TRBJ2-7, with a possible D match to TRBD1 (6 bases). V lost 3 bases to trimming and J lost 3 bases, with 9 bases between them. Germline CDR1 reads MNHEY; CDR2 reads SVGEGT. The CDR3 is made up of 13 amino acids. The CDR3 loop is CASSYGGHYEQYF. The CDR3, as DNA: TGTGCCAGCAGTTATGGGGGCCACTACGAGCAGTACTTC.

This clonotype turned up a few times. The rearrangement joins TRBV29-1 to TRBJ2-6; TRBD2 is a possible D gene (5 bases). The V and J ends lost 6 bases and 4 bases respectively, with 10 bases between them. Per germline, CDR1 SQVTM and CDR2 ANQGSEA. The CDR3 runs to 13 residues. DNA for the CDR3: TGCAGCGTGTATACGGGAGGGGCCAACGTCCTGACTTTC. Translation gives CSVYTGGANVLTF.

J is TRBJ1-2 and V is TRBV7-6, with TRBD1 as a possible D gene (6 bases). With 5 bases removed from V and 8 bases from J, the gap between germline ends came to 21 bases. Germline CDR1 and CDR2: SGHVS and FNYEAQ. The CDR3 consists of 15 residues. The CDR3 DNA sequence: TGTGCCAGCAGCCAAGGGGGTCAGGGTTTGCGGGGCTACACCTTC. Its translation: CASSQGGQGLRGYTF.

V and J are TRBV15 and TRBJ2-3; a weak D match, TRBD1 (5 bases). Trimming stripped 0 bases from V and 6 bases from J, with 10 bases between. Germline V gives CDR1 LNHNV, CDR2 YYDKDF (reference sequence). This CDR3 region has 14 residues. The CDR3 reads CATSRDQGSDTQYF. The CDR3 DNA reads TGTGCCACCAGCAGAGATCAGGGATCGGATACGCAGTATTTT.

This clonotype was detected a few times. The genes are TRBV29-1 and TRBJ2-5; D unresolved. V was cut by 7 bases and J by 4 bases, with 13 bases left in between. The germline V gene encodes CDR1 SQVTM and CDR2 ANQGSEA. This CDR3 has 12 residues. In DNA, the CDR3 is TGCAGCGCGGGCCCCAGGATAGAGACCCAGTACTTC. Protein: CSAGPRIETQYF.

This clonotype was detected only a few times. This chain links TRBV11-1 with TRBJ2-1; weak D call: TRBD2 (6 bases). CDR3 length: 16 residues. V lost 0 bases, J lost 9 bases, and 18 bases lay in between. The V gene's germline CDR1 is SGHAT and CDR2 FQDESV (reference sequence). CDR3 nucleotide sequence: TGTGCCAGCAGCTTAGCCGGGACTCCCTTCTTCGGTGAGCAGTTCTTC. Translation: CASSLAGTPFFGEQFF.

The sample holds many counts of this clonotype. The rearrangement joins TRBV11-1 to TRBJ2-3; weak D call: TRBD2 (6 bases). V was clipped by 0 bases and J by 1 base, with 14 bases between them. CDR1 is SGHAT, CDR2 FQDESV, per germline (reference sequence). The CDR3 runs to 17 residues. The DNA for the CDR3 is TGTGCCAGCAGCTTAGCGTCGGAGGGGTGGGGCACAGATACGCAGTATTTT. As protein: CASSLASEGWGTDTQYF. Based on the CDR3 plus reference TRBV11-1 and TRBJ2-3, the full variable domain is EAEVAQSPRYKITEKSQAVAFWCDPISGHATLYWYRQILGQGPELLVQFQDESVVDDSQLPKDRFSAERLKGVDSTLKIQPAELGDSAMYLCASSLASEGWGTDTQYFGPGTRLTVL.

The rearrangement joins TRBV7-2 to TRBJ2-7, with D possibly being TRBD1 (5 bases). The germline gives CDR1 SGHTA, CDR2 FQGNSA. There are 15 residues in the CDR3. Trimming stripped 1 base from V and 4 bases from J, with 14 bases between. CDR3 loop: CASSLGQDKRYEQYF. CDR3 in DNA: TGTGCCAGCAGCTTAGGTCAGGACAAGAGATACGAGCAGTACTTC.

The gene calls are TRBV20-1 and TRBJ1-2; no clear D gene. Germline-derived CDR1 and CDR2 are DFQATT and SNEGSKA (reference sequence). This CDR3 spans 12 amino acids. V lost 5 bases and J 3 bases, leaving 10 bases between the germline ends. As DNA, the CDR3 is TGCAGTGCTCATCCGGGCTACTATGGCTACACCTTC. Translating gives CSAHPGYYGYTF.

In this sample, this clonotype turned up a few times. The rearrangement links TRBV6-6 to TRBJ2-7; weak D call: TRBD1 (5 bases). Germline CDR1 reads MNHNY; CDR2 reads SVGAGI (reference sequence). The length of the CDR3 is 14 residues. Deletions cut 0 bases from V and 4 bases from J, with 10 bases between. The DNA for the CDR3 is TGTGCCAGCAGTTACTCAGCAGGGTTGTACGAGCAGTACGTC. Encoded protein: CASSYSAGLYEQYV.

This clonotype has more than one count but fewer than ten. The chain carries TRBV7-9 and TRBJ2-1; a weak D match, TRBD2 (7 bases). Germline V CDR1 and CDR2: SEHNR, FQNEAQ (reference sequence). The germline V and J ends were trimmed by 4 bases and 5 bases, with 15 bases remaining between them. This CDR3 is built from 15 residues. The CDR3 spells CASSSPTGGHNEQFF. The CDR3 DNA is TGTGCCAGCAGCTCTCCAACGGGGGGCCACAATGAGCAGTTCTTC.

This clonotype was observed at least ten times. This chain joins TRBV9 and TRBJ2-1, with 7 bases fitting TRBD1. J was trimmed by 4 bases and V by 3 bases; bases with no gene match: 16. Germline V gene data show CDR1 as SGDLS and CDR2 as YYNGEE. This CDR3 is built from 18 residues. The CDR3 region is CASSGPPSSGQTYNEQFF. The CDR3 DNA is TGTGCCAGCAGCGGCCCCCCTTCTTCGGGACAGACATACAATGAGCAGTTCTTC.